This TCR beta chain is from a study of read filtering for tumor transcriptome and immune sequencing. Whole-study context: Among patients, approximately 16 were male and around 13 female, aged roughly 45 to 90 (mean about 70). 8 or 9 patients were R-ISS I, approximately 15 were R-ISS II, over 5 were R-ISS III.

Findings and limits, study-wide: Compared with RNA-seq, IR-seq gave much higher clonotype depth and reliability.

Trimming left V 2 bases short and J 7 bases short, with 14 bases between. The CDR3 totals 15 residues. Germline CDR1 WSHSY, CDR2 SAAADI. This clonotype has a handful of counts. What it recognizes is unknown. This library used roughly 430 ng RNA and molecular barcoded adaptors spanning alpha/delta and beta/gamma chains. TCRdb analysed the reads with MiXCR anew, one entry per CDR3 protein. The sample gives some 15,000 distinct CDR3 sequences, about a fifth of which show up once; around 80% is in the top ten. The gene calls are TRBV10-2 and TRBJ1-4, with D unresolved. This clonotype originated in a donor aged 40 or over with multiple myeloma. The sample taken for sequencing was a population of CD138-negative cells sorted from bone marrow. CDR3 bases: TGCGCCAGCAGTGAGAAGGCCCCCGGGAGTGAAAAACTGTTTTTT. Translation gives CASSEKAPGSEKLFF.